This TCR beta chain was obtained from a study of control samples from healthy donors and cancer patients. Sequenced by immunoSEQ multiplex PCR; TCRdb stores in-frame clones only, minus some. The repertoire has 130,000 or so clones, roughly nine tenths of them found once; the top ten carry less than 8.5%. Sequencing used blood. This receptor was taken from a man aged 18 to 30 in good health.

The CDR3 region is CASSQVKDHTGELFF. In DNA, the CDR3 is TGTGCCAGCAGCCAAGTTAAGGACCACACCGGGGAGCTGTTTTTT. This chain joins TRBV4-2 and TRBJ2-2; unclear D gene. The CDR3 contains 15 residues. Germline CDR1 is LGHNA and CDR2 is YNFKEQ. Trimming cost V 1 base and J 3 bases, with 9 bases left between them.